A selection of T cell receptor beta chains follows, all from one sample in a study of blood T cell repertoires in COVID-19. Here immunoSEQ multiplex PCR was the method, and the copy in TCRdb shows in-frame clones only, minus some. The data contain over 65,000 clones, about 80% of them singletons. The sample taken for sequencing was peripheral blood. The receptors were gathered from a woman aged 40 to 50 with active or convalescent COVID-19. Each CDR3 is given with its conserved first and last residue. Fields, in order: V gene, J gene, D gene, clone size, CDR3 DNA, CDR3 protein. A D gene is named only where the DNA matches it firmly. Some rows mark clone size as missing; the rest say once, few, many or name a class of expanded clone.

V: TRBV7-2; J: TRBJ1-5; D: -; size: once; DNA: TGTGCCAGCAGCAGGGGGAATAGCAATCAGCCCCAGCATTTT; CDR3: CASSRGNSNQPQHF
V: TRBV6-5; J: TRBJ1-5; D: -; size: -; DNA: TGTGCCAGCAGGCTGTCCCAGGGGACGCCCCAGCATTTT; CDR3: CASRLSQGTPQHF
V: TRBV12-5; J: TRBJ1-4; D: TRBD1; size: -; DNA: TGTGCTAGTGGTCCCTCCCACCGGGACAGTGGTAATGAAAAACTGTTTTTT; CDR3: CASGPSHRDSGNEKLFF
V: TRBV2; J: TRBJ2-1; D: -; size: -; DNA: TGTGCCAGCAAGGGGTATTTCCCCTACAATGAGCAGTTCTTC; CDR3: CASKGYFPYNEQFF
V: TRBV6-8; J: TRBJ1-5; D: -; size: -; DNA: TGTGCCAGCACTCCCGTGGGGGGTTCATACCAGCCCCAGCATTTT; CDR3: CASTPVGGSYQPQHF
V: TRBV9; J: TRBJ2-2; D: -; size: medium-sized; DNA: TGTGCCAGCACCCGACCGGGATCGAACACCGGGGAGCTGTTTTTT; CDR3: CASTRPGSNTGELFF
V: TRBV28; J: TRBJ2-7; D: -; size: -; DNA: TGTGCCAGCAGTTTAGGAGGGGGGGCCTACGAGCAGTACTTC; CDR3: CASSLGGGAYEQYF
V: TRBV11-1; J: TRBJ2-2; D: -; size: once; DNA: TGTGCCAGCAGCTTAAGTCCGGGCGGGGAGCTGTTTTTT; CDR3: CASSLSPGGELFF
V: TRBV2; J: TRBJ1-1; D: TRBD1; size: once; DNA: TGTGCCAGCAGGGACAGGGTCCAGAACACTGAAGCTTTCTTT; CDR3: CASRDRVQNTEAFF
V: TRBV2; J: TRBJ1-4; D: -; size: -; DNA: TGTGCCAGCAGTGGGAGGATCAACGGCGATGAAAAACTGTTTTTT; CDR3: CASSGRINGDEKLFF
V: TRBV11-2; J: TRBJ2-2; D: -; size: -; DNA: TGTGCCAGCAGCCTACCTACCTTGTCTCCGAACACCGGGGAGCTGTTTTTT; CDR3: CASSLPTLSPNTGELFF
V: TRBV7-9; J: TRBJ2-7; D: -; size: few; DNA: TGTGCCAGCAGCTTAGTCGGGATTTGGGACTACGAGCAGTACTTC; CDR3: CASSLVGIWDYEQYF
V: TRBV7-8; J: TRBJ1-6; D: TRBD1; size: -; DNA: TGTGCCAGCACGGTACAGGGGGCCTATAATTCACCCCTCCACTTT; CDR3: CASTVQGAYNSPLHF
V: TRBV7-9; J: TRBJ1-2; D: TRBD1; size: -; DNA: TGTGCCAGCAGCTCTACCTCGAGGAGTTGGGACAGGGCTATTGGCTACACCTTC; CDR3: CASSSTSRSWDRAIGYTF
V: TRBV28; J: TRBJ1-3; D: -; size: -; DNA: TGTGCCAGCAGTTTCCAGGAGGGAGGTGGAAACACCATATATTTT; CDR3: CASSFQEGGGNTIYF
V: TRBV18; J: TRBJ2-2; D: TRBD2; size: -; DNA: TGTGCCAGCTCACCATCTTCAGCGGGAAACACCGGGGAGCTGTTTTTT; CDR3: CASSPSSAGNTGELFF
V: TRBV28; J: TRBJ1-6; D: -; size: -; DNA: TGTGCCAGCAGCAGGGGCCGTTCGATGTATTCACCCCTCCACTTT; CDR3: CASSRGRSMYSPLHF
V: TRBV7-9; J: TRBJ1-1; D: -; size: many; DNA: TGTGCCAGCAGCGGTGGGGGCCTGAACACTGAAGCTTTCTTT; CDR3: CASSGGGLNTEAFF
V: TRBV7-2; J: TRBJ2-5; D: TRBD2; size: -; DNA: TGTGCCAGCAGCCCTACCTTCGGACTAGCGGGACGCCAAGAGACCCAGTACTTC; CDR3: CASSPTFGLAGRQETQYF
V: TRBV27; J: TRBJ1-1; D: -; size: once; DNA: TGTGCCAGCAGTTTGAGGGGGGGAACTGAAGCTTTCTTT; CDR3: CASSLRGGTEAFF
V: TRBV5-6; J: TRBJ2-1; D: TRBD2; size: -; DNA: TGTGCCAGCAGCTGGGGACTAGCGGAATACAATGAGCAGTTCTTC; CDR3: CASSWGLAEYNEQFF
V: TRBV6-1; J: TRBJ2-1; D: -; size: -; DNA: TGTGCCAGCAGTGAAGCTGTACCGGGGATGACCGGCGCCTACAATGAGCAGTTCTTC; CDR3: CASSEAVPGMTGAYNEQFF
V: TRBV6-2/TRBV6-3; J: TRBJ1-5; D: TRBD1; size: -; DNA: TGTGCCAGCAGTTACTTCGGACAGGGGCCCTATTTTAGCAATCAGCCCCAGCATTTT; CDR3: CASSYFGQGPYFSNQPQHF
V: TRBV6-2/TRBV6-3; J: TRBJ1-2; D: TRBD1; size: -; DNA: TGTGCCAGCAGTTACTCGAGTGCGACAGGGGTCGGCGGCTACACCTTC; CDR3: CASSYSSATGVGGYTF
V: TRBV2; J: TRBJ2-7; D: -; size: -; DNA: TGTGCCAGCCTTAAACAGGGCTACGAGCAGTACTTC; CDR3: CASLKQGYEQYF
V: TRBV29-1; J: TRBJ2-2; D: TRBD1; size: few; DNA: TGCAGCGGGCTCCGGGACAGCGAGACCGGGGAGCTGTTTTTT; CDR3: CSGLRDSETGELFF
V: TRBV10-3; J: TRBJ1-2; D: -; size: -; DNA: TGTGCCATCAGTGAGGGGGGGGGAGCCTATGGCTACACCTTC; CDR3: CAISEGGGAYGYTF
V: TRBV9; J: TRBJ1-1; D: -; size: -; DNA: TGTGCCAGCAGCGTAGGAATGGGCCAGGGGAACACTGAAGCTTTCTTT; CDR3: CASSVGMGQGNTEAFF
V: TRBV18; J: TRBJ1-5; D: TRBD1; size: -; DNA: TGTGCCAGCTCGCCCGGGACAGGGCCGCGTAATCAGCCCCAGCATTTT; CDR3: CASSPGTGPRNQPQHF
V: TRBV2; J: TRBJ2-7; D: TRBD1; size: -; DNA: TGTGCCAGCAATCGACAGGGTGGATTTAGCGAGCAGTACTTC; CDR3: CASNRQGGFSEQYF
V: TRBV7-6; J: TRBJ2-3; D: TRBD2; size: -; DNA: TGTGCCAGCAGCTTAGGCGGGAGCTACGATACGCAGTATTTT; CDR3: CASSLGGSYDTQYF
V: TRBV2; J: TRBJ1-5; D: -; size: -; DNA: TGTGCCAGCAGTGAATTGACAGCCAATCAGCCCCAGCATTTT; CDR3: CASSELTANQPQHF
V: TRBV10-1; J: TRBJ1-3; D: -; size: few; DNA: TGCGCCAGCAGTGACGGGGCTGGAAACACCATATATTTT; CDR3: CASSDGAGNTIYF
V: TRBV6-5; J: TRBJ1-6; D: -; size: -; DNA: TGTGCCAGCAGTTACTCAGCAGGGGTTCGGTCACCCCTCCACTTT; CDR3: CASSYSAGVRSPLHF
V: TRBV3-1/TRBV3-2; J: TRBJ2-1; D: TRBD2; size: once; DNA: TGTGCCAGCAGGGGACTAGCGGGTGACCGGTCCTACAATGAGCAGTTCTTC; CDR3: CASRGLAGDRSYNEQFF
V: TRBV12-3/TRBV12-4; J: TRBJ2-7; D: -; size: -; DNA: TGTGCCAGCAGTTTGTCAGGGTATTTTATCCAGTACTTC; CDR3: CASSLSGYFIQYF
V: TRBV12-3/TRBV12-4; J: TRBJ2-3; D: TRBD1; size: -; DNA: TGTGCCACCCAGCCCGGACAGGGGGAAACGCAGTATTTT; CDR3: CATQPGQGETQYF
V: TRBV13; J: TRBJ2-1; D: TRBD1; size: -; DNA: TGTGCCAGCAGTCCTTTAGGGGACAGGGGCCATGAGCAGTTCTTC; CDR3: CASSPLGDRGHEQFF
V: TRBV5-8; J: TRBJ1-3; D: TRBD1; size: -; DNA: TGTGCCAGCAGCTCCAGGGGGCGCGGGGCTGGAAACACCATATATTTT; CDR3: CASSSRGRGAGNTIYF
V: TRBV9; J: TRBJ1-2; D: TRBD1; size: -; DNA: TGTGCCAGCAGCGTAGCGGGGGCAGGGGGTGGCTACACCTTC; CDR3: CASSVAGAGGGYTF
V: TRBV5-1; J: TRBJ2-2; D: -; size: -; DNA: TGCGCCAGCAGCGCGGTTCCGGGACTCCGCACCGGGGAGCTGTTTTTT; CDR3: CASSAVPGLRTGELFF
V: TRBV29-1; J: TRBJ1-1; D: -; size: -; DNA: TGCAGCGTTGAAGATGAGCGCATCATGAACACTGAAGCTTTCTTT; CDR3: CSVEDERIMNTEAFF
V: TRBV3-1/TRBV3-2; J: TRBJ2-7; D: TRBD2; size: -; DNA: TGTGCCAGCAGCCAAGCCCTAACCGGGACTAGAGCCTACGAGCAGTACTTC; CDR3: CASSQALTGTRAYEQYF
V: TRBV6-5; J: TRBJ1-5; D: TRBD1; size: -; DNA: TGTGCCAGCAGCTCCTCCGGGACAGTCAATCAGCCCCAGCATTTT; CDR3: CASSSSGTVNQPQHF
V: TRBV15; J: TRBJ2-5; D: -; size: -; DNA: TGTGCCACCAGCAGAGAACAACAGGGTTTGGAGACCCAGTACTTC; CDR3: CATSREQQGLETQYF
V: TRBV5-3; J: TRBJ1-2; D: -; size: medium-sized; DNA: TGTGCCAGAAGCTTGCCCGTGCCTATATTCTCCTATGGCTACACCTTC; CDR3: CARSLPVPIFSYGYTF
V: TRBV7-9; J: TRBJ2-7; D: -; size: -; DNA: TGTGCCAGCAGCTTAGTTTCGACAGCCTACGAGCAGTACTTC; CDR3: CASSLVSTAYEQYF
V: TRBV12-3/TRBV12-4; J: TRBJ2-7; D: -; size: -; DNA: TGTGCCAGCAGTTTCCTCGACACCTACGAGCAGTACTTC; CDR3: CASSFLDTYEQYF
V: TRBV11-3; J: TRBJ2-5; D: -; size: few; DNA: TGTGCCAGCTCACTCGCTCCAAAAGAGACCCAGTACTTC; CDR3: CASSLAPKETQYF
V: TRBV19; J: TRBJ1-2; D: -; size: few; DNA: TGTGCCAGTAGTATGGGGGGGCCTTATGGCTACACCTTC; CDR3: CASSMGGPYGYTF
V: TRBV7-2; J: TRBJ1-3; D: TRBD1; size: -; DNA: TGTGCCAGCAGCTTAGTGGGACAGGGGGCTGGAAACACCATATATTTT; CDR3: CASSLVGQGAGNTIYF
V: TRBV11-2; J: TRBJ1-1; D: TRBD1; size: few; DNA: TGTGCCAGCAAAGGACAGGGCCACCCTGAAGCTTTCTTT; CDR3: CASKGQGHPEAFF
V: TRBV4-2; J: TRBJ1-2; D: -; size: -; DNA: TGTGCCAGCAGCCAAGATTTTACAGGAGCCTTCTATGGCTACACCTTC; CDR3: CASSQDFTGAFYGYTF
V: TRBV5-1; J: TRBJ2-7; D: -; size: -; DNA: TGCGCCAGCAGCGGGGGACAGGGGGCTACTAGCGGGAGGGCCCTCTCCAGCTACGAGCAGTACTTC; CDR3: CASSGGQGATSGRALSSYEQYF